A single TCR beta chain is shown here with its context. What it binds is not known. With ipilimumab providing CTLA-4 blockade, focal radiation was administered to patients who had chemo-refractory metastatic non-small-cell lung cancer. Data came from immunoSEQ multiplex PCR; TCRdb stores just in-frame clones and leaves some out. This table holds about 90,000 clones, about two thirds found once. V dropped 5 bases and J dropped 6 bases, with 5 bases sitting between them. Germline lookup yields CDR1 SGHDN and CDR2 FVKESK. This CDR3 has 11 amino acids. The data derive from a study of radiotherapy plus CTLA-4 blockade in lung cancer. The wider study: Disease control was present in more than 30% of patients, and objective responses in around 20%. Study-level results: Per reports, early blood T cell clone dynamics, plus interferon-beta, forecast response most strongly.

The chain carries TRBV14 and TRBJ2-1; a possible D gene is TRBD1 (5 bases). This receptor was identified in a human donor with non-small cell lung cancer that progressed on radiotherapy plus ipilimumab. Sample: peripheral blood, taken from a patient treated with radiotherapy plus ipilimumab. The CDR3 spells CASSRGNEQFF. CDR3 DNA sequence: TGTGCCAGCAGCAGGGGCAATGAGCAGTTCTTC.